This record concerns one T cell receptor beta chain sequence. Its matching antigen is unknown. The data were taken from a study of T cell responses to AZD1222 COVID-19 vaccine. Looking at the study overall: Researchers grouped second doses given at about 4 or about 12 weeks into one pool. Study observations and caveats: Possibly, clonal diversity was underestimated; donors were largely white British and included more females. The study found Spike-specific TCR breadth and depth rose after two AZD1222 doses.

Deletions cut 2 bases from V and 10 bases from J, with 12 bases between. Per germline, CDR1 SGHTA and CDR2 FQGTGA. This CDR3 is 13 amino acids long. Profiling relied on immunoSEQ multiplex PCR, and the TCRdb table lists in-frame clones only, not all of them. Here the sample spans about 130,000 clones, roughly 90% being singletons. The chain carries TRBV7-3 and TRBJ2-1; no firm D call. Material: peripheral blood, obtained on day 0 of AZD1222 vaccination. The TCR was taken from an adult in good health. The CDR3 DNA follows: TGTGCCAGCAGCTTAGGCAGGCTAAACGAGCAGTTCTTC. Translating gives CASSLGRLNEQFF.